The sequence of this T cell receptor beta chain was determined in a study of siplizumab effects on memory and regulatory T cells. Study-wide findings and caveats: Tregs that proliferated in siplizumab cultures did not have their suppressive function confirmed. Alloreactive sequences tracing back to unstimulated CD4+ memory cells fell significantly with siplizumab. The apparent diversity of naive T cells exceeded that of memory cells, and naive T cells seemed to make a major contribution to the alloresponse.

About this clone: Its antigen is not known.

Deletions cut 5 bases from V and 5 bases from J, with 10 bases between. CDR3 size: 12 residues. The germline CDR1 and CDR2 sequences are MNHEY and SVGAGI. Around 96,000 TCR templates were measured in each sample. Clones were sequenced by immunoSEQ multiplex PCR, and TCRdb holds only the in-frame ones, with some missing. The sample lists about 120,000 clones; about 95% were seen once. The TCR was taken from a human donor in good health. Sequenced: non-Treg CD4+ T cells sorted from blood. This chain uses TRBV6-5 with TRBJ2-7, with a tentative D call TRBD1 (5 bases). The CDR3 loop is CASSEAGNEQYF. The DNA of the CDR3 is TGTGCCAGCAGTGAAGCAGGGAACGAGCAGTACTTC.